Each of the 16 T cell receptor beta chains below was sequenced from the same sample in a study of control samples from healthy donors and cancer patients. The assay was immunoSEQ multiplex PCR, and TCRdb's table has in-frame clones only and misses some. The table has 78,000 or so clones, approximately 84% seen once. Sequenced: blood. The receptors here all came from a man in his forties or fifties in good health.

This sequence joins TRBV15 and TRBJ2-2, with a possible D match to TRBD2 (6 bases). CDR3 length: 17 residues. The germline V gene encodes CDR1 LNHNV and CDR2 YYDKDF (reference sequence). V was pared by 0 bases and J by 1 base, with 12 bases between. The CDR3 region is CATSRDTLALNTGELFF. The CDR3 coding sequence is TGTGCCACCAGCAGAGATACGCTAGCGCTGAACACCGGGGAGCTGTTTTTT.

The chain has TRBV5-1 and TRBJ2-4; 15 positions match TRBD2. Germline values: CDR1 SGHRS, CDR2 YFSETQ. The CDR3 contains 18 residues. With V trimmed by 1 base and J by 7 bases, 9 bases remained unmatched. The CDR3 reads CASSLMGLAGGQGNIQYF. Here the CDR3 DNA reads TGCGCCAGCAGCTTGATGGGACTAGCGGGAGGCCAGGGGAACATTCAGTACTTC.

V is TRBV7-2 and J is TRBJ1-2, with 9 bases that match TRBD1. Germline trimming cut 5 bases from V and 7 bases from J; bases unmatched to any gene: 5. The CDR3 spans 13 residues. In germline, CDR1 is SGHTA, CDR2 FQGNSA. CDR3: CASSEGQGGGYTF. DNA for the CDR3: TGTGCCAGCAGCGAGGGACAGGGCGGTGGCTACACCTTC. The full variable domain, its missing parts supplied by reference TRBV7-2 and TRBJ1-2, is GAGVSQSPSNKVTEKGKDVELRCDPISGHTALYWYRQSLGQGLEFLIYFQGNSAPDKSGLPSDRFSAERTGGSVSTLTIQRTQQEDSAVYLCASSEGQGGGYTFGSGTRLTVV.

The chain is built from TRBV5-1 and TRBJ2-7, with D possibly called TRBD1 or TRBD2 (6 bases each). Per the germline V gene, CDR1 is SGHRS and CDR2 is YFSETQ. Trimming left V 0 bases short and J 9 bases short, with 16 bases between. CDR3 length: 14 residues. This CDR3 is CASSLVGGGFLQYF. CDR3 sequence (DNA): TGCGCCAGCAGCTTGGTCGGAGGGGGTTTCCTGCAGTACTTC.

This chain joins TRBV11-2 and TRBJ2-2; no clear D gene. Per the germline V gene, CDR1 is SGHAT and CDR2 is FQNNGV. The V gene lost 1 base and the J gene lost 0 bases, with 3 bases spanning the gap. The CDR3 contains 14 residues. CDR3 sequence (DNA): TGTGCCAGCAGCTTAGGTCCGAACACCGGGGAGCTGTTTTTT. Translated, it gives CASSLGPNTGELFF.

V and J are TRBV7-8 and TRBJ2-1; a weak D match, TRBD2 (6 bases). V lost 2 bases and J 7 bases, leaving 12 bases between the germline ends. This CDR3 comprises 14 residues. CDR1 is SGHVS and CDR2 is FQNEAQ in the germline V gene. CDR3 coding DNA: TGTGCCAGCAGCTTAAGCCGGGGGAATAATGAGCAGTTCTTC. Amino acids: CASSLSRGNNEQFF.

This chain connects TRBV3-1 (or the pseudogene TRBV3-2) to TRBJ2-7, with 13 bases matching TRBD2. Per the germline V gene, CDR1 is LGHDT and CDR2 is YNNKEL (reference sequence). The trim removed 1 base at V and 5 bases at J, leaving 8 bases unmatched. CDR3 length equals 17 residues. The CDR3 DNA reads TGTGCCAGCAGCCAAGGACTAGCGGGAGGAAGGATCCACGAGCAGTACTTC. Translation gives CASSQGLAGGRIHEQYF.

The chain joins TRBV30 to TRBJ1-1; 7 nucleotides match TRBD1. Trimming cost V 6 bases and J 5 bases; bases outside gene matches: 3. The CDR3 contains 11 residues. CDR1 and CDR2 from the germline V gene are GTSNPN and SVGIG (reference sequence). The DNA of the CDR3 is TGTGCCTGTTCAGGGGGGACTGAAGCTTTCTTT. As protein: CACSGGTEAFF.

V usage is TRBV5-6 and J usage is TRBJ1-2; no firm D call. Trimming pared 2 bases from V and 8 bases from J, leaving 10 bases between. CDR1 is SGHDT and CDR2 is YYEEEE in the germline V gene. The CDR3 runs to 12 residues. CDR3: CASSFMGQGYTF. The CDR3 nucleotides read TGTGCCAGCAGCTTTATGGGTCAGGGCTACACCTTC.

This chain links TRBV7-9 with TRBJ2-1, with D possibly TRBD2 on 5 matching bases. Trimming stripped 4 bases from V and 3 bases from J, with 16 bases between. Looked up from germline, CDR1 is SEHNR and CDR2 is FQNEAQ (reference sequence). The CDR3 has 16 residues. The CDR3 coding sequence is TGTGCCAGCAGCTCCGACCGGACTCTACTCTACAATGAGCAGTTCTTC. This translates into CASSSDRTLLYNEQFF.

CDR3 DNA: TGTGCCAGCAGCTCCCCGGACAGGAACACCGGGGAGCTGTTTTTT. Encoded protein: CASSSPDRNTGELFF. The V gene is TRBV7-6, the J gene TRBJ2-2; D might be TRBD1 (6 bases). Germline lookup yields CDR1 SGHVS and CDR2 FNYEAQ. There are 15 residues in the CDR3. Trimming took 4 bases from V and 1 from J, leaving 10 bases between them. Variable domain in full (rest from reference TRBV7-6 and TRBJ2-2): GAGVSQSPRYKVTKRGQDVALRCDPISGHVSLYWYRQALGQGPEFLTYFNYEAQQDKSGLPNDRFSAERPEGSISTLTIQRTEQRDSAMYRCASSSPDRNTGELFFGEGSRLTVL.

J is TRBJ2-7 and V is TRBV19; TRBD1 agrees at 8 bases. V trimming: 4 bases; J trimming: 0 bases; junction bases outside the gene matches: 11. Germline CDR1 is LNHDA and CDR2 is SQIVND (reference sequence). There are 17 residues in the CDR3. DNA for the CDR3: TGTGCCAGTAGTAGGGGACAGGCAGGGGATAGCTCCTACGAGCAGTACTTC. Its protein product is CASSRGQAGDSSYEQYF.

This clone was counted once. This sequence joins TRBV6-5 and TRBJ2-7; 7 bases match TRBD1. This CDR3 comprises 12 residues. V was pared by 6 bases and J by 4 bases, with 3 bases of the junction left unmatched. The germline V gene has CDR1 MNHEY and CDR2 SVGAGI. Here the CDR3 DNA reads TGTGCCAGCAGAGGGGGCGCGTACGAGCAGTACTTC. It is translated as CASRGGAYEQYF.

The genes are TRBV6-2 or TRBV6-3 and TRBJ1-6; D is perhaps TRBD1 (6 bases). CDR1 and CDR2 (germline): MNHEY, SVGEGT. Trimming removed 4 bases from V and 9 bases from J, with 16 bases in between. CDR3 length equals 15 residues. The CDR3 DNA reads TGTGCCAGCAGTTCGATGACAGGCCGGGCTTCACCCCTCCACTTT. Translation: CASSSMTGRASPLHF.

The chain joins TRBV5-1 to TRBJ2-7, with TRBD2 matching 8 bases. This CDR3 has 17 amino acids. Unmatched junction bases numbered 11, after V lost 0 bases and J lost 3 bases. Per germline, CDR1 SGHRS and CDR2 YFSETQ. The CDR3 region has the DNA TGCGCCAGCAGCTTGGTCCCCCTAGCGGGTGTAGTCTACGAGCAGTACTTC. Amino acid sequence: CASSLVPLAGVVYEQYF.

The chain recombines TRBV28 with TRBJ1-1; no firm D call. Germline V gives CDR1 MDHEN, CDR2 SYDVKM. The V end lost 6 bases, the J end lost 10 bases, and 15 bases lay between the germline ends. There are 12 residues in the CDR3. The CDR3 DNA is TGTGCCAGCAGCCACGACTCCTCCGGAGCTTTCTTT. It specifies CASSHDSSGAFF. Complete variable domain (other parts from reference TRBV28 and TRBJ1-1): DVKVTQSSRYLVKRTGEKVFLECVQDMDHENMFWYRQDPGLGLRLIYFSYDVKMKEKGDIPEGYSVSREKKERFSLILESASTNQTSMYLCASSHDSSGAFFGQGTRLTVV.